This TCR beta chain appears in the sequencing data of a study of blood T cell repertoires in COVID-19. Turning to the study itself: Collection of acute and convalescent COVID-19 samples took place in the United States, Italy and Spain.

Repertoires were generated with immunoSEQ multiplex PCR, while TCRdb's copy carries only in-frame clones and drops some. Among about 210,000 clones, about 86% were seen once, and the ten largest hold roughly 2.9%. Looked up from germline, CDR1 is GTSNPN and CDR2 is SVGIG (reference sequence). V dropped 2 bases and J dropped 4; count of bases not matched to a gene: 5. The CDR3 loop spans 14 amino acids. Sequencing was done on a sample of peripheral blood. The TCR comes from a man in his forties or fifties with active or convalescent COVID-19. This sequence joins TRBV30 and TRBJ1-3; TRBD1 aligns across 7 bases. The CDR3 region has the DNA TGTGCCTGGAGTACAGGGGTAGCAGGAAACACCATATATTTT. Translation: CAWSTGVAGNTIYF.